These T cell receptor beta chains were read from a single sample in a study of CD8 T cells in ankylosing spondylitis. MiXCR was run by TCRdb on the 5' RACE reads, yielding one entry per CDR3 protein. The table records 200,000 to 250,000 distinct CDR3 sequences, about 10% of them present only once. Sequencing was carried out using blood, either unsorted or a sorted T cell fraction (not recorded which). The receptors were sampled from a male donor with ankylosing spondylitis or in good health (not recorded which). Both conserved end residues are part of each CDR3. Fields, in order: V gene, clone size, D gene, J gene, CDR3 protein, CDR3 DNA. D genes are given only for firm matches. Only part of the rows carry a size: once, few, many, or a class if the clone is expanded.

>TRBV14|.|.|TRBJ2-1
CASSQDRTSFSYNEQFF
TGTGCCAGCAGCCAAGATAGGACATCCTTCTCCTACAATGAGCAGTTCTTC
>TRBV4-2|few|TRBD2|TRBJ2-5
CASSQEGLAGENYQETQYF
TGTGCCAGCAGCCAAGAAGGACTAGCGGGGGAAAATTACCAAGAGACCCAGTACTTC
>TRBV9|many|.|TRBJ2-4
CASSVASDKNIQYF
TGTGCCAGCAGCGTAGCCAGCGACAAAAACATTCAGTACTTC
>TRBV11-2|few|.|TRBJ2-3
CASRGALSYTDTQYF
TGTGCCAGCAGGGGGGCCCTCTCGTACACAGATACGCAGTATTTT
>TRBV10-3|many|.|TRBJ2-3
CATRGVTDTQYF
TGTGCCACCCGTGGGGTCACAGATACGCAGTATTTT
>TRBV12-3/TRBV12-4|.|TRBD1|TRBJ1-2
CASRSGTESYGYTF
TGTGCCAGCAGGTCCGGGACAGAATCCTATGGCTACACCTTC
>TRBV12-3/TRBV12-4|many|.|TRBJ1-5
CASSFRWQPQHF
TGTGCCAGCAGTTTTCGGTGGCAGCCCCAGCATTTT
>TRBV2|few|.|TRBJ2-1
CASSESGVPQSSYNEQFF
TGTGCCAGCAGTGAATCGGGGGTACCCCAAAGTTCCTACAATGAGCAGTTCTTC
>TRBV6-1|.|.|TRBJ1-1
CASSAKSGTPLNTEAFF
TGTGCCAGCAGCGCCAAATCCGGGACCCCCTTGAACACTGAAGCTTTCTTT
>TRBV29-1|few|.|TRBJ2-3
CSVGGGGTDTQYF
TGCAGCGTGGGGGGCGGAGGCACAGATACGCAGTATTTT
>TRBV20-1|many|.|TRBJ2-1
CSALRSVANNEQFF
TGCAGTGCTCTCCGTTCGGTCGCTAACAATGAGCAGTTCTTC
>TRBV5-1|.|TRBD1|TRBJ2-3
CASSANRDSYTDTQYF
TGCGCCAGCAGCGCGAACCGGGACAGCTACACAGATACGCAGTATTTT
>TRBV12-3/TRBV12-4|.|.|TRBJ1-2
CASSSGQTRNYGYTF
TGTGCCAGCAGTTCAGGACAGACCCGTAACTATGGCTACACCTTC
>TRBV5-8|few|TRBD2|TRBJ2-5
CASTGEGYGTRQETQYF
TGTGCCAGCACCGGGGAGGGGTACGGGACTAGACAAGAGACCCAGTACTTC
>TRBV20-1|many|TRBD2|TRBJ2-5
CSVLRGGAQETQYF
TGCAGTGTCCTAAGGGGAGGGGCCCAAGAGACCCAGTACTTC
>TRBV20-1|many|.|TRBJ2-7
CSAIRAPSSYEQYF
TGCAGTGCCATCCGGGCCCCGAGCTCCTACGAGCAGTACTTC
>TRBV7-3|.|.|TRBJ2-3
CASSLQSGGPNTQYF
TGTGCCAGCAGCTTACAGTCGGGGGGCCCGAATACGCAGTATTTT
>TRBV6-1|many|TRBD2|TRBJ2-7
CASSPHSGGASEQYF
TGTGCCAGCAGTCCCCATAGCGGGGGGGCAAGCGAGCAGTACTTC
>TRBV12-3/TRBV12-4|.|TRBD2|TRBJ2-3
CASTRAGGTDTQYF
TGTGCCAGCACCCGGGCCGGGGGGACAGATACGCAGTATTTT
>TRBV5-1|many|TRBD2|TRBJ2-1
CASSLIAGYSYNEQFF
TGCGCCAGCAGCTTGATAGCGGGGTACTCCTACAATGAGCAGTTCTTC
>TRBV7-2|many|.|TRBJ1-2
CASSLRLGTSGRYTF
TGTGCCAGCAGCTTACGATTGGGGACTTCGGGGCGCTACACCTTC
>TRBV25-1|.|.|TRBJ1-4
CASSPGTPEKLFF
TGTGCCAGCAGTCCCGGGACCCCTGAAAAACTGTTTTTT
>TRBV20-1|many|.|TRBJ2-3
CSARDRVSRTQYF
TGCAGTGCTAGAGATAGGGTTAGTCGGACGCAGTATTTT
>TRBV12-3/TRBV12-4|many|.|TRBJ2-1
CASSYGGYNEQFF
TGTGCCAGCAGTTACGGGGGATACAATGAGCAGTTCTTC
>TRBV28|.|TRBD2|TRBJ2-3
CAGTSGAGGTDTQYF
TGTGCCGGGACTAGCGGAGCCGGGGGAACAGATACGCAGTATTTT
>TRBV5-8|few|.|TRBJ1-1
CASSLSQKNTEAFF
TGTGCCAGCAGCTTGTCGCAAAAGAACACTGAAGCTTTCTTT
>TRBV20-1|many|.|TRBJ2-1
CSASIRRGPSRNEQFF
TGCAGTGCTAGCATCCGGCGGGGGCCTTCCCGCAATGAGCAGTTCTTC
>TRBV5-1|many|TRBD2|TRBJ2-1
CASSLASGGAFSEQFF
TGCGCCAGCAGCTTGGCTAGCGGGGGGGCATTTAGTGAGCAGTTCTTC
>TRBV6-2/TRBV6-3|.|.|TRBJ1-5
CASSYDVFQPQHF
TGTGCCAGCAGTTACGACGTTTTTCAGCCCCAGCATTTT
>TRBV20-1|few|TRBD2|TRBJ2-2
CSAGLASNTGELFF
TGCAGTGCTGGACTAGCCTCCAACACCGGGGAGCTGTTTTTT
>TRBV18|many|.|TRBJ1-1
CASSDRNTEAFF
TGTGCCAGCAGTGACAGGAACACTGAAGCTTTCTTT
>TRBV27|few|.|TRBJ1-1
CASSNFGTEAFF
TGTGCCAGCTCAAACTTCGGGACTGAAGCTTTCTTT
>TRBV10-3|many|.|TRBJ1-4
CAISEQGPEKLFF
TGTGCCATCAGTGAACAGGGTCCTGAAAAACTGTTTTTT
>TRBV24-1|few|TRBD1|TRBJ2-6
CATSDLRDSNVLTF
TGTGCCACCAGTGATTTAAGGGACAGCAACGTCCTGACTTTC
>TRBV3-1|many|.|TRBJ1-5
CASSQGRGNQPQHF
TGTGCCAGCAGCCAAGGGAGGGGCAATCAGCCCCAGCATTTT
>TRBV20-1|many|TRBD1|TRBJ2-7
CRAQGAGWDEQYF
TGCAGAGCCCAGGGGGCAGGGTGGGACGAGCAGTACTTC
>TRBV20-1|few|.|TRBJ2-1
CSAGAAGDEQFF
TGCAGTGCTGGGGCGGCCGGGGATGAGCAGTTCTTC
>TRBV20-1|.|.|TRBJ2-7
CSLARSVYEQYF
TGCAGTCTAGCCAGGTCGGTCTACGAGCAGTACTTC
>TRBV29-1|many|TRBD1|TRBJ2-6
CSVPRDSSGANVLTF
TGCAGCGTCCCGAGGGACAGCTCTGGGGCCAACGTCCTGACTTTC
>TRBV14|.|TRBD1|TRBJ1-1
CASSSSRRTGGPRNMNTEAFF
TGTGCCAGCAGCTCAAGCCGCCGGACAGGGGGCCCCAGGAATATGAACACTGAAGCTTTCTTT
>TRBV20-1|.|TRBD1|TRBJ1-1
CSASPEGQSHTEAFF
TGCAGTGCTAGCCCAGAGGGACAGTCGCACACTGAAGCTTTCTTT
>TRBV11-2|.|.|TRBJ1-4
CASSLSGTEKLFF
TGTGCCAGCAGCTTAAGCGGTACCGAAAAACTGTTTTTT
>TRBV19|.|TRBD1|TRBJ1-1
CASKTGTGGEDTEAFF
TGTGCCAGTAAAACCGGGACAGGGGGTGAGGACACTGAAGCTTTCTTT
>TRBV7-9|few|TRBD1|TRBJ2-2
CASSRSRDRGTGELFF
TGTGCCAGCAGCCGAAGCCGGGACAGAGGGACCGGGGAGCTGTTTTTT
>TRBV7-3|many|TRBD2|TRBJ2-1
CASSLTWGGEQFF
TGTGCCAGCAGCTTAACTTGGGGGGGTGAGCAGTTCTTC
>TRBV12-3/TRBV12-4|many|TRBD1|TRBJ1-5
CASSRLVGGGSNQPQHF
TGTGCCAGCAGTCGCCTCGTAGGGGGCGGGAGCAATCAGCCCCAGCATTTT
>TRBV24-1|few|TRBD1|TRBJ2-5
CATSDRDRGPETQYF
TGTGCCACCAGTGATCGTGACAGGGGGCCAGAGACCCAGTACTTC
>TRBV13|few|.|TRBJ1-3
CASSNRGLGRTTIYF
TGTGCCAGCAGCAACCGGGGCCTGGGGAGGACCACCATATATTTT
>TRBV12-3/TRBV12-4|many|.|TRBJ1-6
CASSRDRPSSYNSPLHF
TGTGCCAGCAGCCGGGATCGACCCAGCTCCTATAATTCACCCCTCCACTTT
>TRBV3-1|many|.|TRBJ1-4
CASSQEGRGREKLFF
TGTGCCAGCAGCCAAGAAGGGAGGGGACGTGAAAAACTGTTTTTT
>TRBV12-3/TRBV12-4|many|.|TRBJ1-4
CASRGGGTENEKLFF
TGTGCCAGCAGGGGGGGGGGCACGGAAAATGAAAAACTGTTTTTT
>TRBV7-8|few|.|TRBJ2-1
CASSLMFAFGVRYNEQFF
TGTGCCAGCAGCTTAATGTTTGCTTTTGGGGTCCGATACAATGAGCAGTTCTTC
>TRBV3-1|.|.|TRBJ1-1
CASSHTGSEAFF
TGTGCCAGCAGCCACACAGGGTCTGAAGCTTTCTTT
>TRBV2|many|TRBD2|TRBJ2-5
CASVVAGEETQYF
TGTGCCAGCGTGGTAGCGGGGGAAGAGACCCAGTACTTC
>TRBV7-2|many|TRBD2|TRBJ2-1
CASSRPSGGARLDEQFF
TGTGCCAGCAGCAGGCCCAGCGGGGGGGCCAGACTTGATGAGCAGTTCTTC
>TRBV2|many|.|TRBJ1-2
CASSDWDYGYTF
TGTGCCAGCAGTGATTGGGACTATGGCTACACCTTC
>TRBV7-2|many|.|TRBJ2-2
CASSSQGGYRNWLFF
TGTGCCAGCAGCTCCCAGGGGGGGTACCGGAATTGGCTGTTTTTT
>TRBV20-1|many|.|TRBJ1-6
CSAPRQGQGSPLHF
TGCAGTGCTCCTCGCCAAGGGCAGGGTTCACCCCTCCACTTT
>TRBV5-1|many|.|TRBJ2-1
CASSLVGNSYNEQFF
TGCGCCAGCAGCTTGGTCGGAAACTCCTACAATGAGCAGTTCTTC